Following are 10 T cell receptor beta chains from one sample sequenced in a study of glioma-infiltrating T cells (dated by TCRdb to the mid-2010s). TCRdb lists the instrument as Illumina MiSeq. TCR alpha and beta CDR3 regions were amplified with the iRepertoire nested amplicon-rescue multiplex PCR (arm-PCR) platform from RNA. TCRdb cleaned the public reads at Q25 with fastp, built clones with MiXCR and kept in-frame beta chains. Each entry is one CDR3 protein sequence, shown with its most common DNA and genes. In this sample the table shows around 99,000 distinct CDR3 sequences, 25% to 30% of which occur a single time. About a third of the sample is in the top ten clones. The source material was glioma tissue, nonneoplastic brain tissue, or PBMCs (not recorded which). The receptors come from a human donor with low-grade glioma or glioblastoma, undergoing nonglioma brain surgery, or in good health (not recorded which).

The rearrangement uses TRBV18 and TRBJ2-7; tentatively, D is TRBD2 (6 bases). V lost 1 base, J lost 2 bases, and 12 bases lay in between. Germline V gives CDR1 KGHSH, CDR2 LQKENI. The CDR3 is 15 amino acids. In DNA form, the CDR3 reads TGTGCCAGCTCACCACAGCCTAGCGTAGCCTACGAGCAGTACTTC. This codes for CASSPQPSVAYEQYF.

J is TRBJ2-7 and V is TRBV7-2, with D maybe TRBD1 (6 bases). The CDR3 has 14 amino acids. Germline-derived CDR1 and CDR2 are SGHTA and FQGNSA. V was trimmed by 5 bases and J by 0 bases, leaving 11 bases between them. In DNA, the CDR3 is TGTGCCAGCAGCCCGAGACAGGCCTCCTACGAGCAGTACTTC. Translation: CASSPRQASYEQYF.

This clonotype was seen many times. The chain has TRBV10-3 and TRBJ1-1; D may be TRBD1 (5 bases). With 0 bases removed from V and 5 bases from J, the gap between germline ends came to 13 bases. The length of the CDR3 is 15 residues. Germline V gene sequence: CDR1 ENHRY, CDR2 SYGVKD. This CDR3 is CAISESRGRMTEAFF. The CDR3 DNA reads TGTGCCATCAGTGAGTCTAGGGGTAGAATGACTGAAGCTTTCTTT.

The sample holds many counts of this clonotype. The V gene is TRBV29-1, the J gene TRBJ1-1; 7 bases agree with TRBD1. Germline V CDR1 and CDR2: SQVTM, ANQGSEA. V shed 7 bases and J 6 bases; nucleotides not matched to a gene: 17. CDR3 size: 15 residues. The CDR3 DNA sequence: TGCAGCGGAATTTACAGGGGCCTCCTGGTCTCTGAAGCTTTCTTT. Translation: CSGIYRGLLVSEAFF.

Comment on this clonotype: This may come from a read error, since a much larger clone is one base off. This chain joins TRBV12-3 or TRBV12-4 and TRBJ1-5; 11 nucleotides agree with TRBD1. This CDR3 region has 18 residues. The DNA for the CDR3 is TGTGCCAGCAGCCCTCATGTCGCCGGGACAGGGGGGAGTCAGCCCCGGCATTTT. This codes for CASSPHVAGTGGSQPRHF.

On this clonotype itself: A much larger clone differs from this one at a single base, so this may be a read error. This chain connects TRBV7-6 to TRBJ2-7, with 11 bases aligning to TRBD1. The germline gives CDR1 SGHVS, CDR2 FNYEAQ. After removal of 5 bases from V and 2 bases from J, the junction contained 8 bases not matched to a gene. The CDR3 has 16 amino acids. As DNA, the CDR3 is TGTGCCAGCAGCCAATTTCCGGGACAGGGGGCCTACGAGCAGTACTTC. Translated: CASSQFPGQGAYEQYF.

The sample holds many counts of this clonotype. DNA of the CDR3: TGCAGTGCTAGCCTTCCTCGGACTAGCGGTTACGAGCAGTACTTC. It specifies CSASLPRTSGYEQYF. V and J are TRBV20-1 and TRBJ2-7; 10 nucleotides match TRBD2. CDR1 is DFQATT and CDR2 is SNEGSKA in the germline V gene (reference sequence). The CDR3 length is 15 residues. The V and J ends lost 3 bases and 4 bases, in that order; junction bases with no gene match: 9.

This rearrangement joins TRBV5-1 to TRBJ2-5; tentative D call: TRBD1 (6 bases). The CDR3 length is 16 residues. V was trimmed by 0 bases and J by 5 bases, leaving 17 bases between them. Germline assignment: CDR1 SGHRS and CDR2 YFSETQ. The CDR3 sequence is CASSLDPTGLGETQYF. In DNA, the CDR3 is TGCGCCAGCAGCTTGGACCCCACAGGGCTGGGCGAGACCCAGTACTTC.

This clonotype occurred many times. The chain joins TRBV27 to TRBJ2-7; perhaps TRBD1 as D (6 bases). Germline CDR1 is MNHEY and CDR2 is SMNVEV (reference sequence). There are 16 residues in the CDR3. The germline V and J ends were trimmed by 6 bases and 1 base, with 19 bases remaining between them. CDR3 sequence reads: CASRGPTGIVSYEQYF. The CDR3 DNA sequence: TGTGCCAGCAGGGGACCTACAGGGATTGTTTCCTACGAGCAGTACTTC.

A remark on this clonotype: A much larger clone differs from this one at a single base, so this may be a read error. The rearrangement joins TRBV3-1 to TRBJ1-3; D call uncertain. The CDR3 loop spans 13 amino acids. CDR1 is LGHDT and CDR2 is YNNKEL in the germline V gene (reference sequence). CDR3 in amino acids: CTSSQKRGNTIYF. CDR3 DNA sequence: TGTACCAGCAGCCAAAAACGCGGAAACACCATATATTTT.